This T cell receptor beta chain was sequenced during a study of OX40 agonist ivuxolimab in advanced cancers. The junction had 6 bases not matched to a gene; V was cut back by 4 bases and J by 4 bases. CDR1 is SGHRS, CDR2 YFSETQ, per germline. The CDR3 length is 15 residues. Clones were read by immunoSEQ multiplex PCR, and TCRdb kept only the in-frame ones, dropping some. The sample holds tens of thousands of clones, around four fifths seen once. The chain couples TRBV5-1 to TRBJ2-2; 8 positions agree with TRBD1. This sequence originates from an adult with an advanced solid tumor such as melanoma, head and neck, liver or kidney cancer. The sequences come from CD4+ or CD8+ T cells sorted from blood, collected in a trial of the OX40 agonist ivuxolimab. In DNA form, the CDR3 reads TGCGCCAGCAGCCAGACAGGGGAAATCACCGGGGAGCTGTTTTTT. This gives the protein CASSQTGEITGELFF.